This TCR beta chain derives from a study of blood T cells in healthy people across ages. As for the study in general: Through template switching, about one barcoded beta molecule was captured per two T cells, as measured in model experiments. Findings of the study overall: Getting older went along with TCR beta diversity per million T cells dropping roughly linearly. Comparison with aged donors showed that long-lived donors had more naive CD4+ cells and higher diversity.

Primers used in a second PCR of roughly 7 to 12 cycles were a sample-barcoded 5' primer and a J-beta primer mix. TCRdb called the 5' RACE reads again in MiXCR, with one record for every CDR3 protein. Among roughly 720,000 distinct CDR3 sequences listed, approximately 53% were seen once. In its sample, this clonotype was seen a few times. Its antigen is not known. CDR1 and CDR2 (germline): DFQATT, SNEGSKA (reference sequence). The CDR3 totals 13 residues. The V end was cut by 3 bases, the J end by 5 bases, with 13 bases between. The J gene is TRBJ2-5, the V gene TRBV20-1; possibly TRBD1 or TRBD2 for D (5 bases each). The sequence was obtained from an elderly man in good health. Sample: blood. CDR3 protein: CSARYWGGETQYF. CDR3 DNA sequence: TGCAGTGCTAGGTATTGGGGCGGGGAGACCCAGTACTTC.